Below are 13 T cell receptor beta chains sequenced from a single sample in a study of neurological immune-mediated disorders. TCRdb itself ran the 5' RACE reads through MiXCR, one entry per CDR3 protein. The sample has tens of thousands of distinct CDR3 sequences, roughly 4.8% seen once. Sequenced: PBMCs. Receptors were obtained from a man aged 30 to 45 with multiple sclerosis.

The rearrangement links TRBV9 to TRBJ1-6, with a possible D match to TRBD1 (5 bases). Germline-derived CDR1 and CDR2 are SGDLS and YYNGEE. V gave up 4 bases and J gave up 8 bases, with 13 bases separating them. CDR3 length: 14 residues. CDR3 DNA sequence: TGTGCCAGCAGCCAGGGTACAACCCATTCACCCCTCCACTTT. Protein: CASSQGTTHSPLHF.

This clonotype was detected ten times or more. The chain is built from TRBV7-2 and TRBJ1-2; unclear D gene. Trimming took off 4 bases at V and 5 bases at J, with 17 bases between the two ends. The CDR3 consists of 15 residues. The germline gives CDR1 SGHTA, CDR2 FQGNSA. The CDR3 spells CASSWKLRSAYGYTF. The CDR3 nucleotides read TGTGCCAGCAGCTGGAAACTGCGGTCTGCGTATGGCTACACCTTC.

To note about this clonotype: Just one base apart from a much larger clone, this may be a read error. The chain carries TRBV2 and TRBJ1-1; D possibly corresponds to TRBD1 (6 bases). The V gene's germline CDR1 is SNHLY and CDR2 FYNNEI. V lost 7 bases and J lost 5, with 14 bases in between. CDR3 size: 13 residues. The CDR3 nucleotides are TGTGCCAGCATCGCAGGGGTAGGGACTGAAGCTTTCTTT. It specifies CASIAGVGTEAFF.

Only a few counts were recorded for this clonotype. The chain combines TRBV27 with TRBJ2-1, with D possibly matching TRBD2 (5 bases). Germline lookup yields CDR1 MNHEY and CDR2 SMNVEV (reference sequence). The length of the CDR3 is 15 residues. V gave up 6 bases and J gave up 2 bases, with 14 bases separating them. CDR3 nucleotide sequence: TGTGCCAGCAGAGCGAGCGGCCATGCCTACAATGAGCAGTTCTTC. Translating gives CASRASGHAYNEQFF.

This clonotype appeared many times. The chain couples TRBV7-2 to TRBJ2-3; 11 bases agree with TRBD2. The trim removed 1 base at V and 2 bases at J, leaving 8 bases unmatched. Germline loops: CDR1 SGHTA, CDR2 FQGNSA. The CDR3 has 18 amino acids. DNA for the CDR3: TGTGCCAGCAGCTTAGGAGCTTTAGCGGGGGGGCCCACAGATACGCAGTATTTT. Its translation is CASSLGALAGGPTDTQYF.

The table lists this clonotype with a few counts. The chain links TRBV5-1 to TRBJ2-3, with 7 bases matching TRBD1. V dropped 5 bases and J dropped 2; count of bases not matched to a gene: 8. The CDR3 length is 15 residues. Germline CDR1 and CDR2: SGHRS and YFSETQ. CDR3 nucleotides: TGCGCCAGCAGACTGACAGGGCCCACCACAGATACGCAGTATTTT. The encoded protein is CASRLTGPTTDTQYF.

This clonotype was recorded many times. The gene calls are TRBV27 and TRBJ2-4; 7 positions match TRBD1. Germline V gene sequence: CDR1 MNHEY, CDR2 SMNVEV (reference sequence). This CDR3 has 14 amino acids. With 0 bases clipped from V and 7 bases from J, the junction kept 3 bases outside the gene matches. The CDR3 DNA is TGTGCCAGCAGTTTATCAAGGGGGCGGAACATTCAGTACTTC. It yields the protein CASSLSRGRNIQYF.

This clonotype was seen many times. J is TRBJ2-2 and V is TRBV5-1, with D unresolved. Germline loops: CDR1 SGHRS, CDR2 YFSETQ. The ends were cut back, 4 bases at V and 0 bases at J, with 4 bases in the middle. The CDR3 runs to 13 residues. The CDR3 reads CASSASNTGELFF. CDR3 bases: TGCGCCAGCAGCGCGTCGAACACCGGGGAGCTGTTTTTT.

This clonotype came up many times. J is TRBJ2-3 and V is TRBV11-2; D may be TRBD2 (6 bases). CDR1 is SGHAT and CDR2 is FQNNGV in the germline V gene. The CDR3 covers 13 residues. V lost 3 bases and J 4 bases, leaving 8 bases between the germline ends. Written as DNA, the CDR3 is TGTGCCAGCAGCTTTGGGACTTCAGATACGCAGTATTTT. This codes for CASSFGTSDTQYF.

This clonotype was seen at least ten times. The chain is built from TRBV2 and TRBJ2-3, with a possible D match to TRBD1 (6 bases). The CDR3 extends over 14 amino acids. Trimming removed 4 bases from V and 0 bases from J, with 8 bases in between. Germline CDR1 reads SNHLY; CDR2 reads FYNNEI. CDR3 sequence reads: CASSGTESTDTQYF. The CDR3 DNA follows: TGTGCCAGCAGTGGGACAGAGAGCACAGATACGCAGTATTTT. Filled out from reference TRBV2 and TRBJ2-3, the complete variable domain reads EPEVTQTPSHQVTQMGQEVILRCVPISNHLYFYWYRQILGQKVEFLVSFYNNEISEKSEIFDDQFSVERPDGSNFTLKIRSTKLEDSAMYFCASSGTESTDTQYFGPGTRLTVL.

The rearrangement uses TRBV3-1 and TRBJ1-2; D gene uncertain. V shed 5 bases and J shed 8 bases, with 12 bases lying between them. Germline assignment: CDR1 LGHDT and CDR2 YNNKEL (reference sequence). The CDR3 consists of 12 residues. The CDR3 nucleotides read TGTGCCAGCAGCATCCGGCCCGGGGGCTACACCTTC. Its translation: CASSIRPGGYTF.

For this clonotype: A junction end diverges from the germline sequence, so it may reflect a read error. The chain has TRBV14 and TRBJ2-4; tentative D call: TRBD2 (5 bases). CDR3 length: 12 residues. From germline, CDR1 is SGHDN and CDR2 FVKESK. The CDR3 DNA reads TGTGCCAGCAGCAAAGAGGGCAGAATTCAGTACTTC. The encoded protein is CASSKEGRIQYF.

This clonotype was seen ten or more times. The V call is TRBV5-1, the J call TRBJ2-7; D gene uncertain. The CDR3 totals 13 residues. The germline V gene encodes CDR1 SGHRS and CDR2 YFSETQ. Trimming shortened V by 5 bases and J by 0 bases, and 9 bases separated the two germline ends. CDR3 region: CASRTPSSYEQYF. CDR3 bases: TGCGCCAGCAGGACGCCCAGCTCCTACGAGCAGTACTTC.